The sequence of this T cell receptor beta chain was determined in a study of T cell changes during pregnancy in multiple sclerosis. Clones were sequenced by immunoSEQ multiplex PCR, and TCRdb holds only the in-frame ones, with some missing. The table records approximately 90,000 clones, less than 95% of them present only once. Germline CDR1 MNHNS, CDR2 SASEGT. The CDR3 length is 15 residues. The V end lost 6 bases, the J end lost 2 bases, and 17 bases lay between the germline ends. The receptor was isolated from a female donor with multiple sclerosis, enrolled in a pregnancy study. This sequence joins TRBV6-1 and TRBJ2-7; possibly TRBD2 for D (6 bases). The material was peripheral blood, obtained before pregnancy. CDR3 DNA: TGTGCCAGCAGCGTCAACGCGGGGTCCCCCTACGAGCAGTACTTC. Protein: CASSVNAGSPYEQYF.